The sequence of this T cell receptor beta chain was determined in a study of identical twins. Whole-study results and caveats: It was out-of-frame TCR alpha sharing in monozygotic twins that models underestimated.

It was template switching that added a universal primer site, and there were unique molecular identifiers on the cDNA. TCRdb re-called the 5' RACE reads with MiXCR, one entry per CDR3 protein. This table has roughly 1,500,000 distinct CDR3 sequences, roughly 35% appearing once. The CDR3 has 14 amino acids. A word on this clonotype: Its antigen is not known. At one boundary the junction diverges from the germline segment, which might be a read error.

The specimen sequenced was cord blood. This receptor was identified in a newborn girl in good health. The chain links TRBV12-3 or TRBV12-4 to TRBJ2-1, with D maybe TRBD1 (5 bases). CDR3 nucleotide sequence: TGTGCCAGCAGTCCTGACAGCTCCTACAGTGAGCAGTTCTTC. Translated, it gives CASSPDSSYSEQFF.